The 22 T cell receptor beta chains below all came from one sample that was sequenced in a study of blood T cell repertoires in COVID-19. Repertoires were generated with immunoSEQ multiplex PCR, while TCRdb's copy carries only in-frame clones and drops some. This table has 380,000 or so clones, approximately 86% appearing once. The sample comprised peripheral blood. These receptors all come from a woman in her fifties or sixties with COVID-19, enrolled during active disease.

This clone is a singleton in its sample. The rearrangement uses TRBV5-4 and TRBJ1-1, with no clear D. The V end lost 2 bases, the J end lost 3 bases, and 11 bases lay between the germline ends. Germline CDR1 is SGHNT and CDR2 is YYREEE (reference sequence). CDR3 size: 14 residues. The CDR3 here is CASSFPDKYTEAFF. CDR3 nucleotides: TGTGCCAGCAGCTTCCCCGACAAATACACTGAAGCTTTCTTT.

This chain links TRBV18 with TRBJ2-4; weak D call: TRBD1 (7 bases). The germline V gene encodes CDR1 KGHSH and CDR2 LQKENI. Trimming cost V 1 base and J 4 bases, with 23 bases left between them. CDR3 length equals 19 residues. The CDR3: CASSPQVQGGPLLKNIQYF. The CDR3 DNA is TGTGCCAGCTCACCACAGGTGCAGGGGGGCCCCCTTCTGAAAAACATTCAGTACTTC.

The chain is built from TRBV7-2 and TRBJ1-2; D is perhaps TRBD1 (5 bases). This CDR3 spans 14 amino acids. V was clipped by 1 base and J by 7 bases, with 13 bases between them. CDR1 and CDR2 from the germline V gene are SGHTA and FQGNSA. The CDR3 DNA reads TGTGCCAGCAGCTTAGGAGGCCAGGGATTTGGCTACACCTTC. As protein: CASSLGGQGFGYTF.

This rearrangement joins TRBV10-1 to TRBJ2-3; D uncertain. V was pared by 2 bases and J by 7 bases, with 7 bases between. The CDR3 consists of 12 residues. Germline V gives CDR1 WNHNN, CDR2 SYGVQD (reference sequence). CDR3 bases: TGCGCCAGCAGTGAGGCGCTATATACGCAGTATTTT. It specifies CASSEALYTQYF.

The rearrangement uses TRBV11-2 and TRBJ2-7; maybe TRBD2 (7 bases). The ends were cut back, 1 base at V and 0 bases at J, with 10 bases in the middle. From germline, CDR1 is SGHAT and CDR2 FQNNGV. CDR3 length: 15 amino acids. This CDR3 reads CASSLVAGASYEQYF. The CDR3 DNA sequence: TGTGCCAGCAGCTTAGTTGCGGGGGCCTCCTACGAGCAGTACTTC.

This chain joins TRBV5-8 and TRBJ2-3, with D possibly TRBD1 on 6 matching bases. The length of the CDR3 is 14 residues. Trimming removed 1 base at V and 1 base at J, with 7 bases between. Looked up from germline, CDR1 is SGHTS and CDR2 is YDEGEE. CDR3 sequence: CASSLTGRTDTQYF. CDR3 bases: TGTGCCAGCAGCTTGACAGGGCGCACAGATACGCAGTATTTT. The full variable domain, rest sourced from reference TRBV5-8 and TRBJ2-3, is EAGVTQSPTHLIKTRGQQATLRCSPISGHTSVYWYQQALGLGLQFLLWYDEGEERNRGNFPPRFSGRQFPNYSSELNVNALELEDSALYLCASSLTGRTDTQYFGPGTRLTVL.

The chain links TRBV15 to TRBJ1-5; 8 bases agree with TRBD1. The trim removed 3 bases at V and 3 bases at J, leaving 1 base unmatched. This CDR3 spans 14 amino acids. Per germline, CDR1 LNHNV and CDR2 YYDKDF (reference sequence). DNA for the CDR3: TGTGCCACCAGCAGGGACAGGGTCAATCAGCCCCAGCATTTT. As protein: CATSRDRVNQPQHF.

This clone has only a few counts. V gene TRBV7-3 combines with J gene TRBJ1-6, with D maybe TRBD1 (5 bases). The V gene's germline CDR1 is SGHTA and CDR2 FQGTGA. V lost 5 bases and J lost 6, with 5 bases in between. This CDR3 region has 12 residues. The DNA for the CDR3 is TGTGCCAGCAGCGACAGTAATTCACCCCTCCACTTT. Its translation: CASSDSNSPLHF.

This chain joins TRBV7-9 and TRBJ2-1; TRBD1 matches at 8 bases. The junction had 7 bases not matched to a gene; V was cut back by 7 bases and J by 2 bases. Germline lookup yields CDR1 SEHNR and CDR2 FQNEAQ (reference sequence). The CDR3 loop spans 15 amino acids. CDR3 protein: CASILGTGAYNEQFF. In DNA form, the CDR3 reads TGTGCCAGCATCCTAGGGACAGGAGCCTACAATGAGCAGTTCTTC.

The V gene is TRBV5-1, the J gene TRBJ1-1, with 7 bases matching TRBD1. The V gene's germline CDR1 is SGHRS and CDR2 YFSETQ. J lost 3 bases, V lost 4 bases, and 3 bases had no gene match. CDR3 size: 13 residues. The CDR3 protein is CASSQDRDTEAFF. The CDR3 bases are TGCGCCAGCAGCCAAGACAGGGACACTGAAGCTTTCTTT.

The chain couples TRBV7-8 to TRBJ2-3; 9 nucleotides match TRBD2. The CDR3 length is 16 residues. CDR1 SGHVS and CDR2 FQNEAQ come from the germline V gene. The trim removed 4 bases at V and 2 bases at J, leaving 7 bases unmatched. This CDR3 is CASSWGLAGNTDTQYF. DNA of the CDR3: TGTGCCAGCAGCTGGGGCCTAGCGGGGAACACAGATACGCAGTATTTT.

The chain joins TRBV12-3 or TRBV12-4 to TRBJ1-2, with D possibly TRBD1 on 5 matching bases. This CDR3 spans 13 amino acids. Trimming removed 3 bases from V and 4 bases from J, with 9 bases in between. The CDR3 region has the DNA TGTGCCAGCAGTTTTAGGGGTGTCTATGGCTACACCTTC. Amino acid sequence: CASSFRGVYGYTF.

This sequence joins TRBV14 and TRBJ2-4; TRBD1 matches 9 bases. CDR1 SGHDN and CDR2 FVKESK come from the germline V gene. The CDR3 consists of 19 residues. Losses at the gene ends were 4 bases for V and 2 bases for J; bases not matched to a gene: 15. This chain's CDR3 is CASSRIMPGQGLTKNIQYF. CDR3 coding DNA: TGTGCCAGCAGCCGGATTATGCCCGGACAGGGGCTGACCAAAAACATTCAGTACTTC.

This sequence joins TRBV3-1 (or the pseudogene TRBV3-2) and TRBJ1-2; no reliable D call. Germline V gene sequence: CDR1 LGHDT, CDR2 YNNKEL (reference sequence). The CDR3 covers 13 residues. The V end was cut by 1 base, the J end by 7 bases, with 10 bases between. The CDR3: CASSQGSFGGYTF. CDR3 nucleotides: TGTGCCAGCAGCCAAGGTTCGTTCGGTGGCTACACCTTC.

In this sample, this clone turned up a few times. The chain uses TRBV3-1 (or the pseudogene TRBV3-2) and TRBJ2-1; 7 nucleotides line up with TRBD1. CDR3 length: 15 amino acids. Trimming removed 2 bases from V and 0 bases from J; junction bases left unmatched: 1. Germline CDR1 and CDR2: LGHDT and YNNKEL (reference sequence). CDR3 bases: TGTGCCAGCAGCCAAAGGGGGCCCTCCTACAATGAGCAGTTCTTC. Amino acid sequence: CASSQRGPSYNEQFF.

This chain uses TRBV21-1 with TRBJ1-5; the table's D call, TRBD1, has no DNA check behind it. TRBV21-1 constitutes a pseudogene. The CDR3 covers 15 residues. CDR3 nucleotide sequence: TGTGCCAGCAGCACGACAGGGTTAAGCAATCAGCCCCAGCATTTT. It translates to CASSTTGLSNQPQHF.

The V gene is TRBV6-5, the J gene TRBJ2-1; 10 bases match TRBD2. Germline-derived CDR1 and CDR2 are MNHEY and SVGAGI. V lost 0 bases to trimming and J lost 8 bases; unmatched junction nucleotides: 7. The CDR3 runs to 16 residues. Here the CDR3 DNA reads TGTGCCAGCAGTTACTCTCCAGCGGGGGGGCCCTATGAGCAGTTCTTC. It specifies CASSYSPAGGPYEQFF.

The chain couples TRBV4-1 to TRBJ1-2; D is unclear. Germline V lookup: CDR1 MGHRA, CDR2 YSYEKL. The CDR3 contains 17 residues. V was clipped by 0 bases and J by 8 bases, with 22 bases between them. This CDR3 reads CASSQEGARAGREGYTF. In DNA, the CDR3 is TGCGCCAGCAGCCAAGAAGGTGCTCGGGCAGGTAGGGAGGGCTACACCTTC.

V usage is TRBV29-1 and J usage is TRBJ1-3, with D possibly matching TRBD1 (6 bases). V lost 4 bases and J lost 3, with 13 bases in between. Germline V CDR1 and CDR2: SQVTM, ANQGSEA. The CDR3 runs 14 residues. This CDR3 reads CSVGQQGLGNTIYF. In DNA, the CDR3 is TGCAGCGTTGGCCAACAGGGCCTTGGAAACACCATATATTTT.

This clone appeared a few times. This rearrangement joins TRBV12-5 to TRBJ2-3; no definite D call. The germline V gene has CDR1 LGHNT and CDR2 FRNRAP. V shed 3 bases and J shed 2 bases, with 9 bases lying between them. The CDR3 extends over 14 amino acids. The CDR3 protein is CASGFRENTDTQYF. The CDR3 DNA reads as TGTGCTAGTGGTTTTCGAGAGAACACAGATACGCAGTATTTT.

The chain is built from TRBV6-5 and TRBJ1-4; tentatively, D is TRBD1 (5 bases). The CDR3 runs 14 residues. CDR1 is MNHEY and CDR2 is SVGAGI in the germline V gene. V gave up 0 bases and J gave up 8 bases, with 10 bases separating them. The CDR3 here is CASSYSSQGEKLFF. The DNA for the CDR3 is TGTGCCAGCAGTTACTCGAGCCAGGGCGAAAAACTGTTTTTT.

The rearrangement joins TRBV6-5 to TRBJ2-3; 7 nucleotides match TRBD2. V gave up 11 bases and J gave up 0 bases; unmatched junction bases: 8. The V gene's germline CDR1 is MNHEY and CDR2 SVGAGI. CDR3 size: 14 residues. CDR3 coding DNA: TGTGCCGCCCAGCGGGGCTCTAGCACAGATACGCAGTATTTT. The encoded protein is CAAQRGSSTDTQYF.